Below, 28 T cell receptor beta chains from the same sample are listed, as sequenced in a study of memory B cells and T cells in multiple sclerosis. Their antigens remain unidentified. The table came from immunoSEQ multiplex PCR; TCRdb's copy has only in-frame clones and leaves some out. The repertoire holds around 30,000 clones, with roughly 86% as singletons. Separate sequencing covered autoproliferating (CFSE-dim) and non-proliferating (CFSE-high) T cells from stimulus-free culture. Pooled replicate wells came from some 50 million CFSE-labeled PBMCs cultured 7 days without stimulus. The source material was PBMCs from blood kept in culture. All receptors derive from a human donor with multiple sclerosis.

J is TRBJ2-1 and V is TRBV6-1; 10 nucleotides agree with TRBD2. Germline V gene data show CDR1 as MNHNS and CDR2 as SASEGT. V gave up 5 bases and J gave up 4 bases; unmatched junction bases: 5. There are 15 residues in the CDR3. The CDR3 loop reads CASSSLAGDYNEQFF. CDR3 nucleotides: TGTGCCAGCAGTAGTCTAGCGGGGGATTACAATGAGCAGTTCTTC.

For the CDR3, the DNA is TGTGCCAGCAGTCCCGGAAGGAATAGCAATCAGCCCCAGCATTTT. The encoded protein is CASSPGRNSNQPQHF. The chain joins TRBV28 to TRBJ1-5, with D hard to call. This CDR3 region has 15 residues. CDR1 is MDHEN and CDR2 is SYDVKM in the germline V gene. Trimming removed 5 bases at V and 0 bases at J, with 11 bases between.

The V call is TRBV19, the J call TRBJ2-5; 7 bases agree with TRBD2. This CDR3 spans 14 amino acids. CDR1 is LNHDA and CDR2 is SQIVND in the germline V gene (reference sequence). The J segment lost 5 bases and the V segment lost 5 bases, leaving 8 bases of the junction unmatched. The DNA of the CDR3 is TGTGCCAGTAGTCCAACTAGCGTCGCGGAGACCCAGTACTTC. Translated: CASSPTSVAETQYF.

V gene TRBV27 combines with J gene TRBJ2-7, with D possibly TRBD2 on 6 matching bases. CDR1 is MNHEY, CDR2 SMNVEV, per germline (reference sequence). The CDR3 has 15 residues. V shed 2 bases and J shed 3 bases, with 14 bases lying between them. For the CDR3, the DNA is TGTGCCAGCAGTTTACACCCGGGGGTAGTCTACGAGCAGTACTTC. Its protein is CASSLHPGVVYEQYF.

The chain joins TRBV5-1 to TRBJ1-1; D is possibly TRBD1 (6 bases). With 4 bases removed from V and 5 bases from J, the gap between germline ends came to 12 bases. The CDR3 is 13 residues long. The germline V gene encodes CDR1 SGHRS and CDR2 YFSETQ. CDR3: CASSLDGTTEAFF. The CDR3 DNA is TGCGCCAGCAGCCTGGATGGGACAACTGAAGCTTTCTTT.

The V and J genes are TRBV12-5 and TRBJ2-1, with D hard to call. The CDR3 extends over 11 amino acids. From germline, CDR1 is LGHNT and CDR2 FRNRAP. V was cut by 1 base and J by 8 bases, with 3 bases left in between. CDR3 amino acids: CASGLGDEQFF. CDR3 sequence (DNA): TGTGCTAGTGGTTTGGGGGATGAGCAGTTCTTC.

The chain is built from TRBV9 and TRBJ2-7; perhaps TRBD1 as D (6 bases). CDR1 SGDLS and CDR2 YYNGEE come from the germline V gene. Trimming took 0 bases from V and 2 from J, leaving 9 bases between them. This CDR3 region has 14 residues. The CDR3 spells CASSVEDSTYEQYF. The CDR3 region has the DNA TGTGCCAGCAGCGTAGAGGACAGTACCTACGAGCAGTACTTC.

In its sample, this clone was seen once. The V and J genes are TRBV19 and TRBJ2-7; tentative D call: TRBD1 (6 bases). This CDR3 region has 17 residues. Trimming shortened V by 2 bases and J by 6 bases, and 23 bases separated the two germline ends. Germline V gene data show CDR1 as LNHDA and CDR2 as SQIVND (reference sequence). The CDR3 DNA is TGTGCCAGTAGTATATCCCACCCACCGACAGGAAACCCCGAGCAGTACTTC. Translating gives CASSISHPPTGNPEQYF.

This chain joins TRBV7-9 and TRBJ2-5; the D gene is possibly TRBD2 (6 bases). Germline V gives CDR1 SEHNR, CDR2 FQNEAQ (reference sequence). There are 13 residues in the CDR3. Trimming removed 7 bases at V and 3 bases at J, with 12 bases between. CDR3 sequence reads: CASKEGGEETQYF. CDR3 nucleotide sequence: TGTGCCAGCAAAGAGGGCGGGGAAGAGACCCAGTACTTC.

This chain uses TRBV30 with TRBJ1-3; a weak D match, TRBD1 (5 bases). Germline assignment: CDR1 GTSNPN and CDR2 SVGIG (reference sequence). The CDR3 is 15 residues long. V shed 3 bases and J shed 2 bases, with 14 bases lying between them. The CDR3, as DNA: TGTGCCTGGAGCGCGTTGGTGGGGGCTGGAAACACCATATATTTT. Translating gives CAWSALVGAGNTIYF.

This chain uses TRBV9 with TRBJ2-5, with D perhaps matching TRBD2 (6 bases). Trimming shortened V by 4 bases and J by 3 bases, and 16 bases separated the two germline ends. This CDR3 is 15 amino acids long. The V gene's germline CDR1 is SGDLS and CDR2 YYNGEE. CDR3 in amino acids: CASSSEGLSEETQYF. The CDR3 nucleotides are TGTGCCAGCAGCTCAGAGGGACTGTCGGAAGAGACCCAGTACTTC.

This chain uses TRBV7-3 with TRBJ1-2, with 8 bases fitting TRBD1. The trim removed 5 bases at V and 8 bases at J, leaving 13 bases unmatched. The CDR3 consists of 15 residues. In germline, CDR1 is SGHTA, CDR2 FQGTGA. CDR3 region: CASSESTPGGGGYTF. DNA for the CDR3: TGTGCCAGCAGCGAAAGCACACCAGGGGGCGGAGGCTACACCTTC.

The chain uses TRBV5-1 and TRBJ1-2, with D tentatively TRBD1 (6 bases). Germline lookup yields CDR1 SGHRS and CDR2 YFSETQ. Trimming took off 0 bases at V and 3 bases at J, with 15 bases between the two ends. This CDR3 has 16 amino acids. This chain's CDR3 is CASSLGRDTGDYGYTF. CDR3 sequence (DNA): TGCGCCAGCAGCTTGGGCAGGGACACGGGGGACTATGGCTACACCTTC. Complete variable domain (other parts from reference TRBV5-1 and TRBJ1-2): KAGVTQTPRYLIKTRGQQVTLSCSPISGHRSVSWYQQTPGQGLQFLFEYFSETQRNKGNFPGRFSGRQFSNSRSEMNVSTLELGDSALYLCASSLGRDTGDYGYTFGSGTRLTVV.

This sequence joins TRBV2 and TRBJ1-2, with a weak D call TRBD1 (5 bases). The CDR3 contains 15 residues. Trimming stripped 5 bases from V and 4 bases from J, with 17 bases between. Germline V gives CDR1 SNHLY, CDR2 FYNNEI. CDR3 bases: TGTGCCAGCAGTACCAGGCGGGACTTGGCCTATGGCTACACCTTC. It encodes CASSTRRDLAYGYTF.

The genes are TRBV7-9 and TRBJ2-3; no clear D gene. The CDR3 has 12 residues. Germline lookup yields CDR1 SEHNR and CDR2 FQNEAQ (reference sequence). Deletions cut 3 bases from V and 5 bases from J, with 6 bases between. In nucleotides, the CDR3 is TGTGCCAGCAGCTTCTTAGGAGATACGCAGTATTTT. As protein: CASSFLGDTQYF.

The sample holds one count of this clone. The chain joins TRBV18 to TRBJ1-2; TRBD1 agrees at 8 bases. The CDR3 has 15 amino acids. From germline, CDR1 is KGHSH and CDR2 LQKENI. Trimming took 0 bases from V and 2 from J; bases not matched to a gene: 2. CDR3 sequence (DNA): TGTGCCAGCTCACCACCGGGACAGGAAAACTATGGCTACACCTTC. It translates to CASSPPGQENYGYTF.

The V call is TRBV11-3, the J call TRBJ2-7; no clear D. The germline CDR1 and CDR2 sequences are SGHNT and YENEEA. Trimming shortened V by 3 bases and J by 3 bases, and 0 bases separated the two germline ends. The CDR3 is 10 amino acids. The CDR3 reads CASSFYEQYF. Here the CDR3 DNA reads TGTGCCAGCAGCTTCTACGAGCAGTACTTC.

This chain connects TRBV5-1 to TRBJ2-7; weak D call: TRBD1 (6 bases). Germline CDR1 and CDR2: SGHRS and YFSETQ. The CDR3 runs to 14 residues. Trimming took 4 bases from V and 0 from J, leaving 11 bases between them. CDR3 sequence (DNA): TGCGCCAGCAGCATCGGACAGTACTCCTACGAGCAGTACTTC. Amino acid sequence: CASSIGQYSYEQYF.

This clone was counted a few times. The genes are TRBV7-9 and TRBJ1-5; D is unclear. The germline gives CDR1 SEHNR, CDR2 FQNEAQ (reference sequence). The germline V and J ends were trimmed by 3 bases and 1 base, with 4 bases remaining between them. The CDR3 is 13 residues long. CDR3 amino acids: CASSFDSNQPQHF. CDR3 nucleotide sequence: TGTGCCAGCAGCTTCGACAGCAATCAGCCCCAGCATTTT.

The CDR3 sequence is CASSQQGMNTEAFF. Here the CDR3 DNA reads TGTGCCAGCAGCCAACAGGGAATGAACACTGAAGCTTTCTTT. The chain links TRBV7-6 to TRBJ1-1; possible D gene TRBD1, 6 bases. The germline V gene encodes CDR1 SGHVS and CDR2 FNYEAQ. V was clipped by 5 bases and J by 0 bases, with 10 bases between them. CDR3 size: 14 residues.

The rearrangement uses TRBV27 and TRBJ2-2, with D perhaps TRBD2 (7 bases). This CDR3 comprises 15 residues. Trimming stripped 6 bases from V and 4 bases from J, with 15 bases between. CDR1 and CDR2 from the germline V gene are MNHEY and SMNVEV (reference sequence). The CDR3 DNA reads as TGTGCCAGCAGAGACGGGGGGCGTATCACCGGGGAGCTGTTTTTT. This translates into CASRDGGRITGELFF.

As concerns this clone: At one end, the junction sequence differs from germline, possibly due to a read error. V usage is TRBV29-1 and J usage is TRBJ1-2; D remains ambiguous. In germline, CDR1 is SQVTM, CDR2 ANQGSEA. This CDR3 contains 13 residues. This CDR3 reads CSADWPYATGLAF. CDR3 DNA sequence: TGCAGCGCCGACTGGCCGTACGCTACGGGCCTCGCCTTC.

The V gene is TRBV7-3, the J gene TRBJ2-7; 7 nucleotides line up with TRBD1. Germline CDR1 is SGHTA and CDR2 is FQGTGA. This CDR3 has 13 amino acids. J was trimmed by 6 bases and V by 5 bases; bases with no gene match: 7. In DNA, the CDR3 is TGTGCCAGCAGCCCTAGAGGACAGGTCGAGCAGTACTTC. Translating it yields CASSPRGQVEQYF.

The chain combines TRBV11-2 with TRBJ2-7; the match to TRBD1 covers 9 bases. Looked up from germline, CDR1 is SGHAT and CDR2 is FQNNGV. With V trimmed by 7 bases and J by 3 bases, 10 bases remained unmatched. This CDR3 has 15 amino acids. CDR3 coding DNA: TGTGCCAGCACCCGGGCGGGACAGGGCCACTACGAGCAGTACTTC. Its protein is CASTRAGQGHYEQYF.

V usage is TRBV7-9 and J usage is TRBJ2-7, with 7 positions matching TRBD1. The CDR3 spans 17 residues. Germline CDR1 and CDR2: SEHNR and FQNEAQ (reference sequence). Trimming took 4 bases from V and 5 from J; bases not matched to a gene: 17. CDR3 sequence reads: CASSSPRPRQGANEQYF. For the CDR3, the DNA is TGTGCCAGCAGCTCCCCACGACCCCGACAGGGAGCGAACGAGCAGTACTTC.

The chain combines TRBV2 with TRBJ1-4, with D perhaps TRBD1 (6 bases). Trimming pared 6 bases from V and 8 bases from J, leaving 10 bases between. Germline V gene data show CDR1 as SNHLY and CDR2 as FYNNEI. The CDR3 covers 12 residues. CDR3 region: CASRDSWEKLFF. The CDR3 DNA sequence: TGTGCCAGCAGGGACAGTTGGGAAAAACTGTTTTTT.

The chain is built from TRBV27 and TRBJ1-3; D may be TRBD1 (6 bases). This CDR3 comprises 15 residues. V lost 3 bases, J lost 0 bases, and 9 bases lay in between. Germline-derived CDR1 and CDR2 are MNHEY and SMNVEV (reference sequence). CDR3 loop: CASSLGGHSGNTIYF. The CDR3 coding sequence is TGTGCCAGCAGTTTGGGGGGACACTCTGGAAACACCATATATTTT.

The chain has TRBV27 and TRBJ1-1; D unclear. Germline CDR1 MNHEY, CDR2 SMNVEV (reference sequence). V was shortened by 6 bases and J by 5 bases, with 16 bases between the two germline ends. The CDR3 totals 14 residues. In DNA, the CDR3 is TGTGCCAGCAGCCCCAATGTCCTCTTGACTGAAGCTTTCTTT. It translates to CASSPNVLLTEAFF.